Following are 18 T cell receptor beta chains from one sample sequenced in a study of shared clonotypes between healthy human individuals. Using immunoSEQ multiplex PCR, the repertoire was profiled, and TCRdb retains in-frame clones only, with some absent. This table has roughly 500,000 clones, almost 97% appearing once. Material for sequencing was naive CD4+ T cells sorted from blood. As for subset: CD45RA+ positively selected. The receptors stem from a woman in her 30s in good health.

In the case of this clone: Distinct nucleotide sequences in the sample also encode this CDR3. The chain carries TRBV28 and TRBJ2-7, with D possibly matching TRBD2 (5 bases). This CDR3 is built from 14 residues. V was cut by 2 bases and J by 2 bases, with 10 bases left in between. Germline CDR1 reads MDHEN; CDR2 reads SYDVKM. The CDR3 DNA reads TGTGCCAGCAGTTTAAGAGGGCCCCCCTACGAGCAGTACTTC. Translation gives CASSLRGPPYEQYF.

CDR3 region: CASSVGHSTYEQYF. The CDR3 nucleotides are TGTGCCAGCAGTGTTGGACACTCAACCTACGAGCAGTACTTC. V and J are TRBV2 and TRBJ2-7, with D tentatively TRBD1 (5 bases). The germline CDR1 and CDR2 sequences are SNHLY and FYNNEI. V dropped 4 bases and J dropped 2 bases, with 12 bases sitting between them. CDR3 length: 14 residues.

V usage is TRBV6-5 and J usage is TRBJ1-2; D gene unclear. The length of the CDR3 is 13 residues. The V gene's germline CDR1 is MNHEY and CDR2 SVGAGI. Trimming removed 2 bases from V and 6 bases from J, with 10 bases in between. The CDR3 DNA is TGTGCCAGCAGTTACGACTTTGTGGATGGCTACACCTTC. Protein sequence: CASSYDFVDGYTF.

This CDR3 reads CASTHPVSSGRGSYNEQFF. CDR3 DNA: TGCGCCAGCACCCACCCGGTCTCTAGCGGGAGAGGTTCCTACAATGAGCAGTTCTTC. The J gene is TRBJ2-1, the V gene TRBV5-1, with 10 bases identical to TRBD2. V was clipped by 6 bases and J by 1 base; unmatched bases: 16. CDR1 and CDR2 (germline): SGHRS, YFSETQ. The CDR3 has 19 amino acids.

CDR3 amino acids: CASSYTRVGGTDTQYF. The CDR3 DNA sequence: TGTGCCAGCAGTTACACTCGGGTGGGGGGTACAGATACGCAGTATTTT. The chain combines TRBV6-5 with TRBJ2-3; TRBD2 is a possible D gene (6 bases). Germline V gives CDR1 MNHEY, CDR2 SVGAGI. V was trimmed by 2 bases and J by 3 bases, leaving 15 bases between them. This CDR3 spans 16 amino acids.

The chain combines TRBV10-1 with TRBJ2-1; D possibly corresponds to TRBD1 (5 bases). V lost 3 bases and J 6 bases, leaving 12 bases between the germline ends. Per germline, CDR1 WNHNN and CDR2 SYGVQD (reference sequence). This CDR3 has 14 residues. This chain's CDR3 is CASSDAGPRNEQFF. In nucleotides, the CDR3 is TGCGCCAGCAGTGACGCAGGGCCGCGCAATGAGCAGTTCTTC.

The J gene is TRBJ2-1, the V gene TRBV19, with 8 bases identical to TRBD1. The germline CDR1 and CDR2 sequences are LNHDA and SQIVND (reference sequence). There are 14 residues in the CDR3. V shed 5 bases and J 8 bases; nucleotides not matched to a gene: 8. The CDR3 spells CASSSGQGLDEQFF. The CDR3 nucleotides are TGTGCCAGTAGTTCCGGACAGGGTCTGGATGAGCAGTTCTTC.

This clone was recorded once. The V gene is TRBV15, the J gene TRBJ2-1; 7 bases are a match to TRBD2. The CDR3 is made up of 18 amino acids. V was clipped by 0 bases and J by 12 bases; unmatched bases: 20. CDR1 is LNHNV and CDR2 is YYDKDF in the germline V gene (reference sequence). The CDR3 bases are TGTGCCACCAGCAGAGAGGTATCCGGCGGGAGCCCAGTAAGCCGGCAGTTCTTC. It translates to CATSREVSGGSPVSRQFF.

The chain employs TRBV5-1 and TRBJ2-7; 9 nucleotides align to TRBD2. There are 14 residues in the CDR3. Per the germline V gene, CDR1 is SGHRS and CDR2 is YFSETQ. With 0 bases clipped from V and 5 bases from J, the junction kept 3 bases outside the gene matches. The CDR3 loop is CASSLGGRADEQYF. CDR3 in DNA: TGCGCCAGCAGCTTGGGCGGGAGGGCCGACGAGCAGTACTTC. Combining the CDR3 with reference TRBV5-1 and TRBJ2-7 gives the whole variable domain KAGVTQTPRYLIKTRGQQVTLSCSPISGHRSVSWYQQTPGQGLQFLFEYFSETQRNKGNFPGRFSGRQFSNSRSEMNVSTLELGDSALYLCASSLGGRADEQYFGPGTRLTVT.

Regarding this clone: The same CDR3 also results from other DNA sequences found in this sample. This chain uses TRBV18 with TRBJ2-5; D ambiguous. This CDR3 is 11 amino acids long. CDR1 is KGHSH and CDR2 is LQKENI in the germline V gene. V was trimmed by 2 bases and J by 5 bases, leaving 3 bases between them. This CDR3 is CASSPGETQYF. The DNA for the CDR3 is TGTGCCAGCTCACCAGGGGAGACCCAGTACTTC.

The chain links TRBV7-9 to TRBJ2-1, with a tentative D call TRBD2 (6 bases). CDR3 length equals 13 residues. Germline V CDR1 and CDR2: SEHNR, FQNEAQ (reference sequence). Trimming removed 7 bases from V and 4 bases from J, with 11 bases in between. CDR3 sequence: CASTRDAYNEQFF. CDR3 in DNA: TGTGCCAGCACGCGGGACGCGTACAATGAGCAGTTCTTC.

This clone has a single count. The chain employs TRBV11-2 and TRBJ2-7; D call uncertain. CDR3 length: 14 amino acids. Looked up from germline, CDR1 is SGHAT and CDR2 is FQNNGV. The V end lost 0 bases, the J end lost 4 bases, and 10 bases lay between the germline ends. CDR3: CASSLDQPPYEQYF. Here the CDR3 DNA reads TGTGCCAGCAGCTTAGATCAACCTCCTTACGAGCAGTACTTC.

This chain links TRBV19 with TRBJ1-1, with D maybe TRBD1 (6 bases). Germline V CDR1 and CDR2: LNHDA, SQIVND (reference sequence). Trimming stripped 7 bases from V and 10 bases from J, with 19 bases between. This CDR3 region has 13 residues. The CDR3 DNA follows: TGTGCCAGTAACCCGGAGGGGGACGTACCAGCTTTCTTT. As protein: CASNPEGDVPAFF.

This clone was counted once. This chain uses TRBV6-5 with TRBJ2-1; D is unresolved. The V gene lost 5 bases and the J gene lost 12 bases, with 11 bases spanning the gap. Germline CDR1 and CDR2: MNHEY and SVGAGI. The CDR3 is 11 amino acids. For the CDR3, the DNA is TGTGCCAGCAGTGAATCAGCCACGCAGTTCTTC. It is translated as CASSESATQFF.

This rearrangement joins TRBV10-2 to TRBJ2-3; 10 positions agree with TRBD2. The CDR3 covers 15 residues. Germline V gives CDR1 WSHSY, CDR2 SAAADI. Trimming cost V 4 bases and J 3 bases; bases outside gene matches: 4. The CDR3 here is CASSGAGGQTDTQYF. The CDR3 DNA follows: TGCGCCAGCAGTGGAGCGGGAGGGCAGACAGATACGCAGTATTTT.

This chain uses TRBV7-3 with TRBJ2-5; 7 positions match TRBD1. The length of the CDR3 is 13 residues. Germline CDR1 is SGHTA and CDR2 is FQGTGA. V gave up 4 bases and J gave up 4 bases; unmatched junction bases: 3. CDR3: CASSWTGLETQYF. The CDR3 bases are TGTGCCAGCAGCTGGACAGGCTTAGAGACCCAGTACTTC.

CDR3 bases: TGTGCCAGCAGCTTAACACGGGACAACGCTGAAGCTTTCTTT. Its protein product is CASSLTRDNAEAFF. This rearrangement joins TRBV7-2 to TRBJ1-1, with D possibly matching TRBD1 (6 bases). Deletions cut 2 bases from V and 6 bases from J, with 13 bases between. The germline V gene has CDR1 SGHTA and CDR2 FQGNSA. The CDR3 totals 14 residues.

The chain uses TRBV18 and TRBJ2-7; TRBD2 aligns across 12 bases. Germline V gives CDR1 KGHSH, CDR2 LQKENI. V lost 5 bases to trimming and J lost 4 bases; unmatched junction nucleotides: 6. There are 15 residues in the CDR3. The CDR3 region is CASSDLAGGPYEQYF. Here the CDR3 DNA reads TGTGCCAGCTCAGACCTAGCGGGAGGGCCTTACGAGCAGTACTTC. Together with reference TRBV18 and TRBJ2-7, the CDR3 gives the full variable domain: NAGVMQNPRHLVRRRGQEARLRCSPMKGHSHVYWYRQLPEEGLKFMVYLQKENIIDESGMPKERFSAEFPKEGPSILRIQQVVRGDSAAYFCASSDLAGGPYEQYFGPGTRLTVT.